One and the same sample provided the 4 T cell receptor beta chains below, sequenced in a study of CD8 T cells in Susac syndrome. When the RNA was reverse transcribed, random hexamers were used with an input of about 0.5 to 1 ug. TCRdb ran MiXCR on the immunoSEQ multiplex PCR reads and lists one entry per CDR3 protein. Among under 200,000 distinct CDR3 sequences, more than 95% were seen once, and the ten largest hold about 0.12%. The sequenced sample consisted of CD4+ T cells from PBMCs. These receptors came from a human donor with Susac syndrome.

The chain uses TRBV18 and TRBJ1-1; tentatively, D is TRBD1 (6 bases). CDR1 is KGHSH, CDR2 LQKENI, per germline. V was clipped by 6 bases and J by 0 bases, with 8 bases between them. The CDR3 sequence is 13 residues long. This CDR3 is CASSTGLNTEAFF. CDR3 coding DNA: TGTGCCAGCTCTACAGGGCTGAACACTGAAGCTTTCTTT.

The chain links TRBV30 to TRBJ1-2; maybe TRBD1 (6 bases). Trimming removed 5 bases at V and 8 bases at J, with 18 bases between. Germline loops: CDR1 GTSNPN, CDR2 SVGIG (reference sequence). The CDR3 extends over 13 amino acids. The chain's CDR3 is CAWEKQGATGYTF. Written as DNA, the CDR3 is TGTGCCTGGGAAAAACAGGGTGCGACGGGCTACACCTTC.

This clonotype was seen only once. The chain carries TRBV29-1 and TRBJ1-1; no clear D. Per germline, CDR1 SQVTM and CDR2 ANQGSEA. This CDR3 spans 10 amino acids. V shed 5 bases and J shed 2 bases, with 3 bases lying between them. The CDR3 loop is CSVSNTEAFF. In DNA, the CDR3 is TGCAGCGTTTCCAACACTGAAGCTTTCTTT.

The chain has TRBV25-1 and TRBJ2-5; the match to TRBD1 covers 9 bases. Per germline, CDR1 MGHDK and CDR2 SYGVNS. The J segment lost 7 bases and the V segment lost 1 base, leaving 10 bases of the junction unmatched. The CDR3 is 16 amino acids. The CDR3 spells CASSEFGGTGLTTQYF. CDR3 sequence (DNA): TGTGCCAGCAGTGAATTTGGTGGGACAGGGTTAACGACCCAGTACTTC.